These 28 T cell receptor beta chains were all obtained from the same sample, sequenced in a study of low-dose radiotherapy and immunotherapy resistance in tumors (dated by TCRdb to between 2020 and 2023). The time point label of this sample denotes: before trial treatment. Sequencing was carried out with an Illumina HiSeq 2500. Superscript III and a set of TRAV- and TRBV-specific primers were used to synthesize first-strand cDNA, so that both TCRalpha and TCRbeta chains were covered. TCRs were amplified with Phusion for 15 to 20 PCR cycles using a constant-region primer together with the adapter attached to the V primers. Clones were called with MiXCR by TCRdb after fastp trimmed the public reads at Q25, and only in-frame beta chains were retained. Records with the same CDR3 protein are collapsed into one entry carrying the most frequent genes and DNA. This sample has 75,000 to 95,000 distinct CDR3 sequences in its table, and about 20% of those were observed once. 5.5% to 6% of the sample comes from the top ten.

The specimen was PBMCs, collected before treatment. These receptors were taken from a male donor with prostate cancer.

This clonotype has a count of ten or more. The gene calls are TRBV6-5 and TRBJ1-6, with TRBD1 identical over 8 bases. This CDR3 is 15 amino acids long. The germline gives CDR1 MNHEY, CDR2 SVGAGI. V shed 5 bases, J shed 11 bases, and the junction held 11 bases outside the gene matches. In nucleotides, the CDR3 is TGTGCCAGCAGTCCCCAGGGGGCACAATTGCCACCCCTCCACTTT. Protein: CASSPQGAQLPPLHF.

Ten or more counts support this clonotype. This rearrangement joins TRBV4-1 to TRBJ1-5; possibly TRBD1 for D (5 bases). This CDR3 has 14 amino acids. With 5 bases removed from V and 4 bases from J, the gap between germline ends came to 12 bases. Germline loops: CDR1 MGHRA, CDR2 YSYEKL. The CDR3 loop reads CASSVQVLNQPQHF. Written as DNA, the CDR3 is TGCGCCAGCAGCGTACAGGTTTTGAATCAGCCCCAGCATTTT.

This clonotype was found many times. The gene calls are TRBV24-1 and TRBJ2-1; TRBD2 agrees at 8 bases. The length of the CDR3 is 15 residues. Germline CDR1 KGHDR, CDR2 SFDVKD. Trimming at V came to 3 bases and at J to 6 bases, leaving 6 bases not matched to a gene. The CDR3 DNA sequence: TGTGCCACCAGTGATCCAGCGGGAGTTATCAATGAGCAGTTCTTC. Translated, it gives CATSDPAGVINEQFF.

This clonotype showed up just once. One base away lies a much larger clone, so this may be a sequencing read error. The rearrangement uses TRBV30 and TRBJ2-5; D is unresolved. Germline CDR1 GTSNPN, CDR2 SVGIG (reference sequence). There are 11 residues in the CDR3. Trimming pared 2 bases from V and 11 bases from J, leaving 12 bases between. CDR3 sequence (DNA): TGTGCCTGGAGTCCATACGGTGAGCAGTACTTC. Its protein product is CAWSPYGEQYF.

This clonotype was seen repeatedly, ten times or more. The rearrangement uses TRBV7-9 and TRBJ2-3, with unresolved D. The germline gives CDR1 SEHNR, CDR2 FQNEAQ (reference sequence). This CDR3 contains 11 residues. The ends were cut back, 5 bases at V and 6 bases at J, with 6 bases in the middle. Here the CDR3 DNA reads TGTGCCAGCAGCCCGGACGATACGCAGTATTTT. It yields the protein CASSPDDTQYF.

To note about this clonotype: This probably arose from a read error, given a far larger clone one base away. This chain joins TRBV7-8 and TRBJ2-7, with D possibly matching TRBD2 (6 bases). Trimming removed 11 bases at V and 7 bases at J, with 27 bases between. Germline CDR1 and CDR2: SGHVS and FQNEAQ. The CDR3 is 15 amino acids. The CDR3 loop is CAVKAGQGDHNEQYF. CDR3 DNA: TGTGCCGTAAAAGCGGGCCAGGGAGACCACAATGAGCAGTACTTC.

A remark on this clonotype: Given a far larger clone just one base away, this is likely a sequencing read error. The chain carries TRBV6-6 and TRBJ2-1; 7 bases line up with TRBD1. Germline V CDR1 and CDR2: MNHNY, SVGAGI (reference sequence). The CDR3 is 12 residues long. The DNA of the CDR3 is TGTGCCAGCAGTTCAGATGACAGGGTTACGATCTTC. It is translated as CASSSDDRVTIF.

This clonotype appeared many times. This chain joins TRBV6-5 and TRBJ2-5, with D possibly TRBD1 on 5 matching bases. V dropped 6 bases and J dropped 3 bases, with 14 bases sitting between them. The CDR3 has 14 amino acids. CDR1 and CDR2 (germline): MNHEY, SVGAGI. The CDR3 spells CASRRGGREETQYF. In nucleotides, the CDR3 is TGTGCCAGCAGAAGGGGTGGACGGGAAGAGACCCAGTACTTC.

This clonotype was counted at least ten times. The chain has TRBV2 and TRBJ2-5; TRBD2 agrees at 7 bases. CDR3 length equals 13 residues. The trim removed 4 bases at V and 3 bases at J, leaving 2 bases unmatched. CDR1 is SNHLY and CDR2 is FYNNEI in the germline V gene. Here the CDR3 reads CASSVLAEETQYF. For the CDR3, the DNA is TGTGCCAGCAGTGTTCTAGCGGAAGAGACCCAGTACTTC.

This clonotype has ten or more counts. The chain recombines TRBV11-1 with TRBJ2-1, with 9 nucleotides matching TRBD1. The germline V gene encodes CDR1 SGHAT and CDR2 FQDESV (reference sequence). The CDR3 runs to 16 residues. The J segment lost 5 bases and the V segment lost 1 base, leaving 6 bases of the junction unmatched. The CDR3, as DNA: TGTGCCAGCAGCTTAGTCGACAGGGGGTACCACAATGAGCAGTTCTTC. Amino acid sequence: CASSLVDRGYHNEQFF.

The chain couples TRBV19 to TRBJ1-3, with unresolved D. CDR3 size: 15 residues. Germline CDR1 and CDR2: LNHDA and SQIVND (reference sequence). The V end lost 6 bases, the J end lost 0 bases, and 12 bases lay between the germline ends. This CDR3 is CASRGGSSSGNTIYF. Written as DNA, the CDR3 is TGTGCCAGTAGGGGCGGCAGCAGCTCTGGAAACACCATATATTTT.

Of note for this clonotype: It is likely a read error: a sequence one base away is far more abundant. The chain uses TRBV5-3 and TRBJ2-2, with a possible D match to TRBD1 (6 bases). TRBV5-3 is sorted into the ORF group, with uncertain function. CDR3 length: 15 amino acids. As DNA, the CDR3 is TGTGCCAGCAGCGGACAGACACTGAACACCGGGGAGCCGTTTTTT. This codes for CASSGQTLNTGEPFF.

This clonotype has ten or more counts. The chain joins TRBV29-1 to TRBJ1-1, with 9 bases that match TRBD1. The V and J ends lost 6 bases and 5 bases, in that order; junction bases with no gene match: 7. The CDR3 has 13 amino acids. Germline CDR1 reads SQVTM; CDR2 reads ANQGSEA. CDR3 nucleotide sequence: TGCAGCGTCTTAGGACAGGGGTGGACTGAAGCTTTCTTT. Its translation: CSVLGQGWTEAFF.

This clonotype was detected ten times or more. The genes are TRBV18 and TRBJ2-3; 12 nucleotides agree with TRBD2. J lost 4 bases, V lost 3 bases, and 5 bases had no gene match. This CDR3 comprises 16 residues. Germline V gives CDR1 KGHSH, CDR2 LQKENI. CDR3 DNA: TGTGCCAGCTCACCGAACCTAGCGGGGGGGTCAGATACGCAGTATTTT. This encodes CASSPNLAGGSDTQYF.

Turning to this clonotype: A read error may explain this, as a much larger clone is one base away. This rearrangement joins TRBV13 to TRBJ2-2; TRBD2 matches 8 bases. The germline gives CDR1 PRHDT, CDR2 FYEKMQ (reference sequence). The V gene end was trimmed by 6 bases and the J gene end by 4 bases; junction bases not matched to a gene: 10. The CDR3 length is 16 residues. Here the CDR3 reads CASSAPGGVSTGELFF. The CDR3 DNA follows: TGTGCCAGCAGTGCGCCGGGGGGGGTGAGCACCGGGGAGCTGTTTTTT.

This clonotype was seen at least ten times. J is TRBJ1-2 and V is TRBV2; the D gene is possibly TRBD1 (5 bases). The CDR3 runs 12 residues. V was clipped by 4 bases and J by 5 bases, with 8 bases between them. Germline-derived CDR1 and CDR2 are SNHLY and FYNNEI. The CDR3 DNA reads TGTGCCAGCAGTGGCAGGGTATATGGCTACACCTTC. This gives the protein CASSGRVYGYTF.

The table lists this clonotype with many counts. The rearrangement joins TRBV20-1 to TRBJ2-7, with TRBD2 matching over 11 bases. This CDR3 comprises 16 residues. CDR1 is DFQATT, CDR2 SNEGSKA, per germline (reference sequence). The V segment lost 4 bases and the J segment 5 bases; nucleotides outside the gene matches: 13. The CDR3 loop is CSATPLSGRAFHEQYF. The CDR3 nucleotides read TGCAGTGCTACCCCCCTTAGCGGGAGGGCCTTCCACGAGCAGTACTTC.

This clonotype was found many times. This chain uses TRBV19 with TRBJ2-5; 7 bases fit TRBD2. CDR1 LNHDA and CDR2 SQIVND come from the germline V gene (reference sequence). The CDR3 totals 11 residues. Trimming at V came to 6 bases and at J to 9 bases, leaving 4 bases not matched to a gene. The CDR3, as DNA: TGTGCCAGTAGCCAAGCGGGACCCCAGTACTTC. Residues: CASSQAGPQYF. Using reference TRBV19 and TRBJ2-5 for the parts outside the CDR3, the full variable domain is DGGITQSPKYLFRKEGQNVTLSCEQNLNHDAMYWYRQDPGQGLRLIYYSQIVNDFQKGDIAEGYSVSREKKESFPLTVTSAQKNPTAFYLCASSQAGPQYFGPGTRLLVL.

This clonotype was seen at least ten times. The genes are TRBV9 and TRBJ2-7, with a possible D match to TRBD1 (6 bases). This CDR3 contains 13 residues. Germline CDR1 is SGDLS and CDR2 is YYNGEE. V lost 0 bases, J lost 6 bases, and 10 bases lay in between. The chain's CDR3 is CASSVGAGAEQYF. CDR3 coding DNA: TGTGCCAGCAGCGTAGGAGCAGGGGCCGAGCAGTACTTC.

This clonotype was seen a handful of times. The chain links TRBV18 to TRBJ2-5; 8 nucleotides agree with TRBD2. The trim removed 4 bases at V and 5 bases at J, leaving 3 bases unmatched. The V gene's germline CDR1 is KGHSH and CDR2 LQKENI. This CDR3 comprises 13 residues. The DNA of the CDR3 is TGTGCCAGCTCACGCGGGACTAGGGAGACCCAGTACTTC. It yields the protein CASSRGTRETQYF.

This clonotype showed up many times. V gene TRBV20-1 combines with J gene TRBJ2-1, with TRBD2 matching 9 bases. The CDR3 length is 14 residues. The junction had 3 bases not matched to a gene; V was cut back by 5 bases and J by 1 base. Germline CDR1 DFQATT, CDR2 SNEGSKA (reference sequence). The CDR3 here is CSALAGSSYNEQFF. Here the CDR3 DNA reads TGCAGTGCTCTAGCGGGGTCATCCTACAATGAGCAGTTCTTC.

This clonotype has at least ten counts. The rearrangement uses TRBV6-5 and TRBJ2-2, with TRBD2 as a possible D gene (7 bases). In germline, CDR1 is MNHEY, CDR2 SVGAGI. Trimming stripped 6 bases from V and 7 bases from J, with 21 bases between. This CDR3 region has 16 residues. The CDR3 spells CASRRRGGASDGELFF. As DNA, the CDR3 is TGTGCCAGCAGAAGGAGGGGGGGGGCCAGTGACGGGGAGCTGTTTTTT.

This clonotype was seen at least ten times. This chain links TRBV10-3 with TRBJ2-5; TRBD1 agrees at 7 bases. The V gene end was trimmed by 3 bases and the J gene end by 5 bases; junction bases not matched to a gene: 6. The CDR3 has 14 amino acids. Germline V gene data show CDR1 as ENHRY and CDR2 as SYGVKD. CDR3 bases: TGTGCCATCAGTGACCGGACAGGTGGGGAGACCCAGTACTTC. Its translation is CAISDRTGGETQYF.

The chain couples TRBV30 to TRBJ2-1; 7 bases fit TRBD2. This CDR3 has 12 residues. With V trimmed by 0 bases and J by 7 bases, 0 bases remained unmatched. Germline-derived CDR1 and CDR2 are GTSNPN and SVGIG (reference sequence). In nucleotides, the CDR3 is TGTGCCTGGAGTGTAGCGGGGAATGAGCAGTTCTTC. Encoded protein: CAWSVAGNEQFF.

V usage is TRBV6-6 and J usage is TRBJ1-2, with 7 bases lining up with TRBD1. CDR1 MNHNY and CDR2 SVGAGI come from the germline V gene (reference sequence). The CDR3 runs 16 residues. V trimming: 6 bases; J trimming: 4 bases; junction bases outside the gene matches: 14. CDR3 sequence: CASRTDPRQGSYGYTF. The DNA of the CDR3 is TGTGCCAGCAGGACTGACCCCCGACAGGGAAGCTATGGCTACACCTTC.

Note on this clonotype: One base away lies a much larger clone, so this may be a sequencing read error. This chain connects TRBV19 to TRBJ2-7, with TRBD2 identical over 13 bases. The junction had 0 bases not matched to a gene; V was cut back by 1 base and J by 6 bases. The germline V gene encodes CDR1 LNHDA and CDR2 SQIVND (reference sequence). The CDR3 runs to 14 residues. CDR3 sequence reads: CASSIGLAGGEQYF. The DNA of the CDR3 is TGTGCCAGTAGTATAGGACTAGCGGGGGGCGAGCAGTACTTC.

This clonotype came up many times. The rearrangement joins TRBV7-9 to TRBJ1-4, with D uncertain. There are 15 residues in the CDR3. Trimming left V 3 bases short and J 6 bases short, with 14 bases between. The germline V gene has CDR1 SEHNR and CDR2 FQNEAQ (reference sequence). CDR3 protein: CASSFKGLGDEKLFF. DNA of the CDR3: TGTGCCAGCAGCTTTAAGGGCCTTGGAGATGAAAAACTGTTTTTT.

This clonotype appeared many times. This chain uses TRBV9 with TRBJ2-5, with 8 nucleotides matching TRBD2. V lost 0 bases and J lost 1; bases outside the gene matches: 8. Germline CDR1 reads SGDLS; CDR2 reads YYNGEE. The CDR3 extends over 17 amino acids. In DNA form, the CDR3 reads TGTGCCAGCAGCGTAGGGCTCCCGGGGGGGTCCCAAGAGACCCAGTACTTC. As protein: CASSVGLPGGSQETQYF.